This TCR beta chain originates from a study of blood T cells in healthy people across ages. Using a J-beta primer mix together with a sample-barcoded 5' primer, a second PCR was run for roughly 6 to 12 cycles. TCRdb analysed the 5' RACE reads with MiXCR anew, one entry per CDR3 protein. Of roughly 1,100,000 distinct CDR3 sequences listed, roughly 24% are singletons. The CDR3 covers 15 residues. The germline CDR1 and CDR2 sequences are DFQATT and SNEGSKA (reference sequence). These same records also appear under a second study, on T cells of mothers and their children. From that study: Donation came from three healthy Caucasian mothers together with their six children. Evidence of persistent microchimeric T cell clones was absent.

The V call is TRBV20-1, the J call TRBJ1-3; a weak D match, TRBD1 (6 bases). The source is a girl aged 2 to 10 in good health. The material sequenced was blood. DNA of the CDR3: TGCAGCTCACAGGACAGAACTTCCTCTGGAAACACCATATATTTT. It is translated as CSSQDRTSSGNTIYF.